This T cell receptor beta chain was sequenced in a study of blood T cells in healthy people across ages. This CDR3 has 16 amino acids. Trimming at V came to 1 base and at J to 2 bases, leaving 6 bases not matched to a gene. Germline V gene data show CDR1 as SGHTA and CDR2 as FQGNSA. A second PCR, run for about 6 to 12 cycles, used a sample-barcoded 5' primer plus a J-beta primer mix. TCRdb itself ran the 5' RACE reads through MiXCR, one entry per CDR3 protein. Of 1.5 million to 2 million distinct CDR3 sequences listed, just under 50% are singletons. The study isolated at least 6.5 million PBMCs from each sample. Samples each had at least 5 micrograms of total RNA extracted.

The source is a woman in her thirties or forties in good health. The chain is built from TRBV7-2 and TRBJ2-3; 7 bases are a match to TRBD1. The source material was blood. The CDR3 protein is CASSLGRQGITDTQYF. The DNA of the CDR3 is TGTGCCAGCAGCTTAGGGAGACAGGGCATCACAGATACGCAGTATTTT.